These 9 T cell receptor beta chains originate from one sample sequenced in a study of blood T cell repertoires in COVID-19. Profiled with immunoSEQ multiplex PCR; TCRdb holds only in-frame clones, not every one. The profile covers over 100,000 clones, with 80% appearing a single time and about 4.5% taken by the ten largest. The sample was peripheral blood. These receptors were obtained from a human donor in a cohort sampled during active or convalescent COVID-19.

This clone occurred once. The CDR3 nucleotides are TGTGCCAGCAGTGAAGCGGGGACAGGGGGCGACAGCTATAATTCACCCCTCCACTTT. It is translated as CASSEAGTGGDSYNSPLHF. The chain uses TRBV2 and TRBJ1-6, with 12 bases fitting TRBD1. Trimming at V came to 0 bases and at J to 3 bases, leaving 6 bases not matched to a gene. In germline, CDR1 is SNHLY, CDR2 FYNNEI. CDR3 length equals 19 residues.

CDR3 protein: CASSVALSTPGLEETQYF. The CDR3 nucleotides read TGTGCCAGCAGCGTAGCTCTCTCAACCCCGGGACTAGAAGAGACCCAGTACTTC. The rearrangement joins TRBV9 to TRBJ2-5; 8 bases match TRBD2. Germline assignment: CDR1 SGDLS and CDR2 YYNGEE. The CDR3 contains 18 residues. The J segment lost 3 bases and the V segment lost 0 bases, leaving 13 bases of the junction unmatched.

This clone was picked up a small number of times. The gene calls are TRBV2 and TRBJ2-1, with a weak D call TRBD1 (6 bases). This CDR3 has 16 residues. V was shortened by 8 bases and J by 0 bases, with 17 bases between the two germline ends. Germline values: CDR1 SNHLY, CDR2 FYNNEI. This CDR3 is CASAYQGPISYNEQFF. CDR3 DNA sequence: TGTGCCAGCGCCTACCAGGGGCCCATCTCCTACAATGAGCAGTTCTTC.

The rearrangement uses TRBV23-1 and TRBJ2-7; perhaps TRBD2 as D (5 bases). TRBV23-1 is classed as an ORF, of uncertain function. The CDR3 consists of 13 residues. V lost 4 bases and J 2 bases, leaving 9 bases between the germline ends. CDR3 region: CASSPRRTYEQYF. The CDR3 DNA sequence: TGCGCCAGCAGTCCCCGGAGGACCTACGAGCAGTACTTC.

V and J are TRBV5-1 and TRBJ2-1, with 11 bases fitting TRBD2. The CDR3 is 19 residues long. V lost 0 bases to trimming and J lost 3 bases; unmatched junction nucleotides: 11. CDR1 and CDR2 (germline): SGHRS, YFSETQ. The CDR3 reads CASSLASGGPRTNYNEQFF. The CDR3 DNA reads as TGCGCCAGCAGCTTGGCTAGCGGGGGGCCAAGAACCAACTACAATGAGCAGTTCTTC.

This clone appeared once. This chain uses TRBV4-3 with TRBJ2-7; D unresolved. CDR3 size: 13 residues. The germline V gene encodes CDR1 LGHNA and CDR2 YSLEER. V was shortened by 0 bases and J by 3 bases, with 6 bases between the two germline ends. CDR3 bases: TGCGCCAGCAGCCAAGAACTTCGCTACGAGCAGTACTTC. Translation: CASSQELRYEQYF.

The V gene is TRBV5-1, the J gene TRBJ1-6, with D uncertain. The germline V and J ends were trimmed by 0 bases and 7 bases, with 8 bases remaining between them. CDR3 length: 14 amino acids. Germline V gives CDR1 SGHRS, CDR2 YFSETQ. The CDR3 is CASSLDRRNSPLHF. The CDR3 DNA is TGCGCCAGCAGCTTGGACAGACGGAATTCACCCCTCCACTTT. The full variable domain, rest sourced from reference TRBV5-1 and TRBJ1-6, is KAGVTQTPRYLIKTRGQQVTLSCSPISGHRSVSWYQQTPGQGLQFLFEYFSETQRNKGNFPGRFSGRQFSNSRSEMNVSTLELGDSALYLCASSLDRRNSPLHFGNGTRLTVT.

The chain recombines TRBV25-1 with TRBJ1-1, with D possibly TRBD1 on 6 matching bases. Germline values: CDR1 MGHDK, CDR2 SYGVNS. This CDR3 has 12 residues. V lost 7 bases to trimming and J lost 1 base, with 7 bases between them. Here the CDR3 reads CASTRGNTEAFF. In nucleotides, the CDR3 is TGTGCCAGCACCAGGGGGAACACTGAAGCTTTCTTT.

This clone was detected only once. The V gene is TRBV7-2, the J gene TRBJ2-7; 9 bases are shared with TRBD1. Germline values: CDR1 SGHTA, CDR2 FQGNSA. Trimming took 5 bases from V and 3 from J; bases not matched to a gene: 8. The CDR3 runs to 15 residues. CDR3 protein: CASSGRQGGDYEQYF. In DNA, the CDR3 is TGTGCCAGCAGCGGAAGACAGGGGGGGGACTACGAGCAGTACTTC.